The 18 T cell receptor beta chains below all came from one sample that was sequenced in a study of cytomegalovirus exposure and HLA in healthy donors. Researchers ran the PCR with 60 Vbeta and 13 Jbeta primers. Using immunoSEQ multiplex PCR, the repertoire was profiled, and TCRdb retains in-frame clones only, with some absent. Of around 72,000 clones listed, just over 75% are singletons. Sequencing used PBMCs. Source of these receptors: a man aged 45-60 years in good health and CMV-seronegative.

Here the CDR3 reads CASSWGQPINYGYTF. The CDR3 DNA reads as TGTGCCAGCAGCTGGGGACAGCCGATTAACTATGGCTACACCTTC. This chain links TRBV5-6 with TRBJ1-2; 7 positions agree with TRBD1. This CDR3 is built from 15 residues. J lost 1 base, V lost 3 bases, and 6 bases had no gene match. Germline V CDR1 and CDR2: SGHDT, YYEEEE.

The rearrangement uses TRBV30 and TRBJ1-3; D gene uncertain. CDR1 and CDR2 from the germline V gene are GTSNPN and SVGIG (reference sequence). CDR3 length equals 15 residues. Trimming removed 4 bases from V and 0 bases from J, with 13 bases in between. The CDR3 region is CAWTQDFYSGNTIYF. CDR3 nucleotides: TGTGCCTGGACTCAGGACTTTTACTCTGGAAACACCATATATTTT.

The chain has TRBV10-3 and TRBJ2-7; TRBD1 agrees at 10 bases. CDR1 and CDR2 (germline): ENHRY, SYGVKD. The CDR3 has 15 amino acids. After removal of 2 bases from V and 3 bases from J, the junction contained 4 bases not matched to a gene. CDR3 in amino acids: CAISEAGTGVYEQYF. Here the CDR3 DNA reads TGTGCCATCAGTGAGGCCGGGACAGGGGTCTACGAGCAGTACTTC.

The genes are TRBV9 and TRBJ2-2; TRBD1 matches 7 bases. Germline-derived CDR1 and CDR2 are SGDLS and YYNGEE. The CDR3 consists of 14 residues. With 10 bases clipped from V and 3 bases from J, the junction kept 9 bases outside the gene matches. Here the CDR3 DNA reads TGTGCCGGACAAAGGGGGCTCGACACCGGGGAGCTGTTTTTT. Amino acids: CAGQRGLDTGELFF.

The chain joins TRBV11-3 to TRBJ2-1; TRBD2 matches 7 bases. Trimming at V came to 3 bases and at J to 9 bases, leaving 11 bases not matched to a gene. This CDR3 spans 15 amino acids. From germline, CDR1 is SGHNT and CDR2 YENEEA. The CDR3: CASSFVSGKISEQFF. CDR3 coding DNA: TGTGCCAGCAGCTTCGTAAGCGGGAAAATTAGTGAGCAGTTCTTC. The whole variable domain, filled in from reference TRBV11-3 and TRBJ2-1, reads EAGVVQSPRYKIIEKKQPVAFWCNPISGHNTLYWYLQNLGQGPELLIRYENEEAVDDSQLPKDRFSAERLKGVDSTLKIQPAELGDSAVYLCASSFVSGKISEQFFGPGTRLTVL.

The rearrangement uses TRBV6-1 and TRBJ1-1; D remains unclear. The germline gives CDR1 MNHNS, CDR2 SASEGT. Trimming left V 7 bases short and J 3 bases short, with 15 bases between. This CDR3 region has 14 residues. As DNA, the CDR3 is TGTGCCAGCAACGAGAACCCCTCGGACACTGAAGCTTTCTTT. This codes for CASNENPSDTEAFF.

The genes are TRBV6-4 and TRBJ1-2; D is perhaps TRBD1 (5 bases). Germline CDR1 is MRHNA and CDR2 is SNTAGT. This CDR3 comprises 15 residues. V was cut by 0 bases and J by 7 bases, with 15 bases left in between. CDR3 sequence reads: CASSDSETGSSGYTF. CDR3 bases: TGTGCCAGCAGTGACTCGGAAACAGGATCTTCTGGCTACACCTTC.

CDR3 in amino acids: CASSQAGGGNTIYF. The CDR3 DNA reads as TGTGCCAGCAGCCAAGCGGGCGGAGGAAACACCATATATTTT. The chain uses TRBV2 and TRBJ1-3, with D uncertain. Trimming took 6 bases from V and 4 from J, leaving 13 bases between them. The CDR3 sequence is 14 residues long. Germline CDR1 and CDR2: SNHLY and FYNNEI. Supplemented by reference TRBV2 and TRBJ1-3, the full variable domain reads EPEVTQTPSHQVTQMGQEVILRCVPISNHLYFYWYRQILGQKVEFLVSFYNNEISEKSEIFDDQFSVERPDGSNFTLKIRSTKLEDSAMYFCASSQAGGGNTIYFGEGSWLTVV.

This clone was detected a few times. The V and J genes are TRBV18 and TRBJ1-5; D uncertain. V dropped 3 bases and J dropped 4 bases, with 7 bases sitting between them. Per the germline V gene, CDR1 is KGHSH and CDR2 is LQKENI. The CDR3 spans 13 residues. Written as DNA, the CDR3 is TGTGCCAGCTCACCTTCCGTTAATCAGCCCCAGCATTTT. This encodes CASSPSVNQPQHF.

This clone was picked up one time. No conserved phenylalanine or tryptophan is present at the end of the CDR3, so a read error is the likely explanation. This chain uses TRBV6-5 with TRBJ1-1; perhaps TRBD1 as D (5 bases). Trimming left V 4 bases short and J 4 bases short, with 13 bases between. There are 14 residues in the CDR3. Per the germline V gene, CDR1 is MNHEY and CDR2 is SVGAGI. The CDR3 coding sequence is TGTGCCAGCAGTTCTCCGGGGGGGGTCACTGAAGCTTTCGTT. This gives the protein CASSSPGGVTEAFV.

The chain carries TRBV7-6 and TRBJ1-1; unclear D gene. Germline V CDR1 and CDR2: SGHVS, FNYEAQ. V lost 1 base and J 0 bases, leaving 9 bases between the germline ends. The CDR3 has 15 amino acids. CDR3 residues: CASSLDTEMNTEAFF. Written as DNA, the CDR3 is TGTGCCAGCAGCTTAGATACCGAGATGAACACTGAAGCTTTCTTT.

V and J are TRBV30 and TRBJ1-1; 8 bases are shared with TRBD1. The trim removed 8 bases at V and 1 base at J, leaving 9 bases unmatched. The CDR3 extends over 14 amino acids. The V gene's germline CDR1 is GTSNPN and CDR2 SVGIG (reference sequence). In nucleotides, the CDR3 is TGTGCCAGAACTTTAGGACAGGGGAACACTGAAGCTTTCTTT. Protein: CARTLGQGNTEAFF. Together with reference TRBV30 and TRBJ1-1, the CDR3 gives the full variable domain: SQTIHQWPATLVQPVGSPLSLECTVEGTSNPNLYWYRQAAGRGLQLLFYSVGIGQISSEVPQNLSASRPQDRQFILSSKKLLLSDSGFYLCARTLGQGNTEAFFGQGTRLTVV.

This clone was detected a few times. The chain has TRBV6-5 and TRBJ1-1; D is ambiguous. This CDR3 spans 14 amino acids. From germline, CDR1 is MNHEY and CDR2 SVGAGI. Trimming took off 1 base at V and 1 base at J, with 7 bases between the two ends. In DNA form, the CDR3 reads TGTGCCAGCAGTTACTATGCAGGGAACACTGAAGCTTTCTTT. Translated, it gives CASSYYAGNTEAFF.

This clone turned up a few times. The chain carries TRBV5-4 and TRBJ2-5; TRBD2 agrees at 13 bases. The germline gives CDR1 SGHNT, CDR2 YYREEE (reference sequence). The CDR3 spans 14 residues. V trimming: 7 bases; J trimming: 1 base; junction bases outside the gene matches: 1. CDR3 DNA sequence: TGTGCCAGCGGACTAGCGGGGGTCCAAGAGACCCAGTACTTC. The encoded protein is CASGLAGVQETQYF.

This chain uses TRBV6-5 with TRBJ1-5, with unresolved D. V gave up 6 bases and J gave up 4 bases, with 16 bases separating them. CDR1 is MNHEY and CDR2 is SVGAGI in the germline V gene. The CDR3 spans 15 residues. Here the CDR3 reads CASSPLPTLNQPQHF. CDR3 coding DNA: TGTGCCAGCAGCCCTCTACCTACCCTAAATCAGCCCCAGCATTTT.

This chain uses TRBV18 with TRBJ2-7, with TRBD2 matching over 9 bases. V dropped 3 bases and J dropped 2; count of bases not matched to a gene: 5. CDR1 KGHSH and CDR2 LQKENI come from the germline V gene. The CDR3 covers 15 residues. The CDR3 DNA is TGTGCCAGCTCACCTTTGGTAGCGGGAGCCTACGAGCAGTACTTC. Protein sequence: CASSPLVAGAYEQYF. Looking up the rest from reference TRBV18 and TRBJ2-7 gives the full variable domain: NAGVMQNPRHLVRRRGQEARLRCSPMKGHSHVYWYRQLPEEGLKFMVYLQKENIIDESGMPKERFSAEFPKEGPSILRIQQVVRGDSAAYFCASSPLVAGAYEQYFGPGTRLTVT.

This chain links TRBV30 with TRBJ2-1, with D unclear. The CDR3 is made up of 15 amino acids. Between the trimmed V and J ends, which lost 2 bases and 2 bases, there was a span of 13 bases. Germline loops: CDR1 GTSNPN, CDR2 SVGIG (reference sequence). CDR3 residues: CAWSLNVRAYNEQFF. The CDR3 DNA reads as TGTGCCTGGAGTTTGAATGTCCGGGCCTACAATGAGCAGTTCTTC.

The chain couples TRBV6-1 to TRBJ1-5, with TRBD1 matching over 9 bases. From germline, CDR1 is MNHNS and CDR2 SASEGT. The V segment lost 6 bases and the J segment 7 bases; nucleotides outside the gene matches: 10. This CDR3 contains 15 residues. The CDR3 sequence is CASSLGQGKGQPQHF. CDR3 nucleotide sequence: TGTGCCAGCAGCCTGGGACAGGGAAAGGGGCAGCCCCAGCATTTT.